The 18 T cell receptor beta chains listed next were all sequenced from one sample in a study of blood T cell repertoires in COVID-19. Produced via immunoSEQ multiplex PCR; TCRdb's table is partial and in-frame only. This sample has some 180,000 clones, with roughly 78% found just once. Sequenced: peripheral blood. Source of these receptors: a woman older than 75 with active or convalescent COVID-19.

The rearrangement uses TRBV27 and TRBJ2-5; 11 nucleotides agree with TRBD2. Germline values: CDR1 MNHEY, CDR2 SMNVEV (reference sequence). The CDR3 is made up of 15 amino acids. V lost 5 bases to trimming and J lost 13 bases; unmatched junction nucleotides: 15. CDR3 DNA sequence: TGTGCCAGCAGTGAGAAACGACTAGCGGGGCTACCGTCGTACTTC. Translated: CASSEKRLAGLPSYF.

The chain combines TRBV28 with TRBJ1-2; TRBD1 matches at 8 bases. The CDR3 contains 14 residues. With V trimmed by 3 bases and J by 5 bases, 5 bases remained unmatched. CDR1 and CDR2 (germline): MDHEN, SYDVKM. The CDR3 region is CASSFQGARYGYTF. In nucleotides, the CDR3 is TGTGCCAGCAGTTTCCAGGGGGCGCGGTATGGCTACACCTTC.

The V and J genes are TRBV19 and TRBJ2-5; D is uncertain. Deletions cut 5 bases from V and 7 bases from J, with 5 bases between. The CDR3 has 10 amino acids. Looked up from germline, CDR1 is LNHDA and CDR2 is SQIVND (reference sequence). In nucleotides, the CDR3 is TGTGCCAGTAGTCGCGGGACCCAGTACTTC. Translation gives CASSRGTQYF.

The chain recombines TRBV11-2 with TRBJ2-1; the D is unclear. The V gene's germline CDR1 is SGHAT and CDR2 FQNNGV. V lost 5 bases and J 9 bases, leaving 20 bases between the germline ends. The length of the CDR3 is 15 residues. For the CDR3, the DNA is TGTGCCAGCAGCCCCCAAGTTGGGTCAGGCTTTGAGCAGTTCTTC. Translating gives CASSPQVGSGFEQFF.

V gene TRBV6-5 combines with J gene TRBJ2-3, with TRBD2 identical over 7 bases. V lost 2 bases, J lost 2 bases, and 4 bases stayed unmatched. Germline V lookup: CDR1 MNHEY, CDR2 SVGAGI. This CDR3 contains 15 residues. The chain's CDR3 is CASSYGTTDTDTQYF. The CDR3 DNA sequence: TGTGCCAGCAGTTACGGGACTACTGACACAGATACGCAGTATTTT.

The genes are TRBV25-1 and TRBJ2-6; 9 bases are a match to TRBD1. This CDR3 is built from 18 residues. The V segment lost 5 bases and the J segment 3 bases; nucleotides outside the gene matches: 11. Germline V gene lookup returns CDR1 MGHDK and CDR2 SYGVNS. The CDR3 bases are TGTGCCAGCAGTCCCGGGACAGGGAGGAGGGGTGGGGCCAACGTCCTGACTTTC. Residues: CASSPGTGRRGGANVLTF.

The rearrangement uses TRBV19 and TRBJ2-5; 9 bases align to TRBD1. V was clipped by 6 bases and J by 5 bases; unmatched bases: 4. CDR3 length: 13 amino acids. The germline gives CDR1 LNHDA, CDR2 SQIVND (reference sequence). Here the CDR3 reads CASRQGAVETQYF. CDR3 in DNA: TGTGCCAGTAGACAGGGGGCGGTTGAGACCCAGTACTTC. Full variable domain (missing parts from reference TRBV19 and TRBJ2-5): DGGITQSPKYLFRKEGQNVTLSCEQNLNHDAMYWYRQDPGQGLRLIYYSQIVNDFQKGDIAEGYSVSREKKESFPLTVTSAQKNPTAFYLCASRQGAVETQYFGPGTRLLVL.

J is TRBJ1-4 and V is TRBV5-1; 7 bases align to TRBD1. V lost 4 bases and J lost 6; bases outside the gene matches: 3. There are 13 residues in the CDR3. Germline V gene data show CDR1 as SGHRS and CDR2 as YFSETQ. The CDR3 sequence is CASSRDRDEKLFF. CDR3 nucleotides: TGCGCCAGCAGCCGCGACAGGGATGAAAAACTGTTTTTT.

V is TRBV25-1 and J is TRBJ2-3, with 14 nucleotides matching TRBD2. CDR3 length: 16 residues. With V trimmed by 5 bases and J by 6 bases, 7 bases remained unmatched. Germline CDR1 and CDR2: MGHDK and SYGVNS. The CDR3 bases are TGTGCCAGCAGTAAGACTAGCGGGGGGGTGCGGGATACGCAGTATTTT. This sequence encodes CASSKTSGGVRDTQYF.

This clone was picked up one time. The J gene is TRBJ2-7, the V gene TRBV14; 7 bases line up with TRBD1. The V gene's germline CDR1 is SGHDN and CDR2 FVKESK. The trim removed 4 bases at V and 0 bases at J, leaving 9 bases unmatched. This CDR3 has 16 residues. CDR3 loop: CASSRSDRDLSYEQYF. The DNA for the CDR3 is TGTGCCAGCAGCCGTAGCGACAGGGATCTCTCCTACGAGCAGTACTTC.

The count of this clone is one. V and J are TRBV4-3 and TRBJ1-2, with no clear D. CDR3 size: 14 residues. Trimming shortened V by 0 bases and J by 4 bases, and 9 bases separated the two germline ends. From germline, CDR1 is LGHNA and CDR2 YSLEER. The CDR3 DNA follows: TGCGCCAGCAGCCAAGATCTGCACAGCTATGGCTACACCTTC. As protein: CASSQDLHSYGYTF.

The chain has TRBV2 and TRBJ2-7; no clear D gene. With 2 bases removed from V and 2 bases from J, the gap between germline ends came to 13 bases. Germline CDR1 and CDR2: SNHLY and FYNNEI. The CDR3 is 15 amino acids. CDR3 nucleotides: TGTGCCAGCAGTGAATCCCCAAAGCAAGCCTACGAGCAGTACTTC. This translates into CASSESPKQAYEQYF.

This clone showed up just once. The genes are TRBV2 and TRBJ2-7; TRBD2 matches 11 bases. V was clipped by 6 bases and J by 3 bases; unmatched bases: 4. Germline values: CDR1 SNHLY, CDR2 FYNNEI. The CDR3 totals 14 residues. The CDR3 DNA reads TGTGCCAGCAGCCCGGGACTAGCGGTCTACGAGCAGTACTTC. Protein: CASSPGLAVYEQYF.

V usage is TRBV19 and J usage is TRBJ2-7, with TRBD1 identical over 9 bases. V trimming: 3 bases; J trimming: 2 bases; junction bases outside the gene matches: 2. The CDR3 is 14 amino acids. Germline V CDR1 and CDR2: LNHDA, SQIVND (reference sequence). The CDR3 region has the DNA TGTGCCAGTAGTATCGGACAGGGGACCTACGAGCAGTACTTC. This gives the protein CASSIGQGTYEQYF.

The genes are TRBV7-2 and TRBJ2-5; 11 bases are shared with TRBD2. The CDR3 contains 15 residues. Germline V gene lookup returns CDR1 SGHTA and CDR2 FQGNSA. J lost 4 bases, V lost 5 bases, and 6 bases had no gene match. The CDR3 loop is CASSHKLAGAETQYF. CDR3 coding DNA: TGTGCCAGCAGCCACAAACTAGCGGGGGCAGAGACCCAGTACTTC. Full variable domain (missing parts from reference TRBV7-2 and TRBJ2-5): GAGVSQSPSNKVTEKGKDVELRCDPISGHTALYWYRQSLGQGLEFLIYFQGNSAPDKSGLPSDRFSAERTGGSVSTLTIQRTQQEDSAVYLCASSHKLAGAETQYFGPGTRLLVL.

The chain employs TRBV5-1 and TRBJ2-1, with TRBD2 matching over 10 bases. Unmatched junction bases numbered 7, after V lost 4 bases and J lost 0 bases. Germline CDR1 is SGHRS and CDR2 is YFSETQ. The CDR3 has 17 residues. The DNA for the CDR3 is TGCGCCAGCAGCGCAGCTAGCGGGGGCTCCTCCTACAATGAGCAGTTCTTC. This gives the protein CASSAASGGSSYNEQFF.

The chain joins TRBV5-1 to TRBJ2-7; unclear D gene. The ends were cut back, 0 bases at V and 2 bases at J, with 12 bases in the middle. CDR1 and CDR2 (germline): SGHRS, YFSETQ. The length of the CDR3 is 15 residues. CDR3 in DNA: TGCGCCAGCAGCTTGGTTCTAGGAGATACCTACGAGCAGTACTTC. Translation gives CASSLVLGDTYEQYF.

V is TRBV2 and J is TRBJ1-2; perhaps TRBD1 as D (6 bases). The germline gives CDR1 SNHLY, CDR2 FYNNEI. Trimming shortened V by 3 bases and J by 4 bases, and 9 bases separated the two germline ends. The CDR3 length is 13 residues. The chain's CDR3 is CASSEKGGYGYTF. CDR3 sequence (DNA): TGTGCCAGCAGTGAGAAAGGGGGCTATGGCTACACCTTC.